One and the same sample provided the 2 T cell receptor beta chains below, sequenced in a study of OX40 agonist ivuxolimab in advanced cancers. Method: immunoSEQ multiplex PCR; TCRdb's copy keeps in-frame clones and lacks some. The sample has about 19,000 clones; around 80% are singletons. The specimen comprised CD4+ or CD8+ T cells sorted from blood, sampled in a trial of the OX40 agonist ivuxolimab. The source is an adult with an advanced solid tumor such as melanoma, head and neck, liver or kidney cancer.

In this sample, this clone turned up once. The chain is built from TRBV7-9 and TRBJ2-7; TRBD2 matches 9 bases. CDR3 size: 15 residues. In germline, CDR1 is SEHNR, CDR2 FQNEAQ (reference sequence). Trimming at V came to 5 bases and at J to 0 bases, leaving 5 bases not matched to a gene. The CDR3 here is CASSGGLAFSYEQYF. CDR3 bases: TGTGCCAGCAGCGGTGGACTAGCGTTCTCCTACGAGCAGTACTTC. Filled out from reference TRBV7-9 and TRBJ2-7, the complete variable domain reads DTGVSQNPRHKITKRGQNVTFRCDPISEHNRLYWYRQTLGQGPEFLTYFQNEAQLEKSRLLSDRFSAERPKGSFSTLEIQRTEQGDSAMYLCASSGGLAFSYEQYFGPGTRLTVT.

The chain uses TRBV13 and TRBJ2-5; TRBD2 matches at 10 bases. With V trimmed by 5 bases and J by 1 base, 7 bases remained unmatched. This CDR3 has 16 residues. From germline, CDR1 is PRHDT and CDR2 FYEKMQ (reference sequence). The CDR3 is CASSQRLAGLQETQYF. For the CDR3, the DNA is TGTGCCAGCAGCCAACGACTAGCGGGTCTCCAAGAGACCCAGTACTTC.